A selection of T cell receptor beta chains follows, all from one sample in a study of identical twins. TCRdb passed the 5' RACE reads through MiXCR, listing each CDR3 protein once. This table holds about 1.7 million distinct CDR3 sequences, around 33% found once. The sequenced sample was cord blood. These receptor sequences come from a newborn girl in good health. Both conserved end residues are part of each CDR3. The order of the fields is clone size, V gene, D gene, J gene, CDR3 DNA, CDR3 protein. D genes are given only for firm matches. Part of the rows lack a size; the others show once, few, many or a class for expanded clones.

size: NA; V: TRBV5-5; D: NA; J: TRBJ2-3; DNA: TGTGCCAGCAGCCTCGGACCTATCTTCCGCACAGATACGCAGTATTTT; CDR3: CASSLGPIFRTDTQYF
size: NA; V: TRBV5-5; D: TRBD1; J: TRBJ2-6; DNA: TGTGCCAGCAGCCACCCCAAGACAGGGAGTATGTCTGGGGCCAACGTCCTGACTTTC; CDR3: CASSHPKTGSMSGANVLTF
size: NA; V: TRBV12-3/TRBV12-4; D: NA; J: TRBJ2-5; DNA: TGTGCCAGCAGTTTCAGGGGGGGCGTGACCCAGTACTTC; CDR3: CASSFRGGVTQYF
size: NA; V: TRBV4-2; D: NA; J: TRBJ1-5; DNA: TGTGCCAGCAGCCAAGCTCTTGATCAGCCCCAGCATTTT; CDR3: CASSQALDQPQHF
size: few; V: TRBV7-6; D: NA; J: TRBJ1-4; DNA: TGTGCCAGCAGCGGGCGAGGACAGTTTAATGAAAAACTGTTTTTT; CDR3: CASSGRGQFNEKLFF
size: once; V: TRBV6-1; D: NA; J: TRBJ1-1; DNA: TGTGCCAGCAGTGAAGCCAAAAGGACTGAAGCTTTCTTT; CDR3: CASSEAKRTEAFF
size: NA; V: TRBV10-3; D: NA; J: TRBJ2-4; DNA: TGTGCCATCAGTGAGTCCCCTAGAGGGGGGACCAAAAACATTCAGTACTTC; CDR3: CAISESPRGGTKNIQYF
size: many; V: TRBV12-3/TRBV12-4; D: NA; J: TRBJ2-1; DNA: TGTGCCAGCAGTCCCAATTGGGGGACTGGGTTCTTC; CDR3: CASSPNWGTGFF
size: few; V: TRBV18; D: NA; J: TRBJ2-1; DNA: TGTGCCAGCTCACCACCGGAGCCGAGCTCCTACAATGAGCAGTTCTTC; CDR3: CASSPPEPSSYNEQFF
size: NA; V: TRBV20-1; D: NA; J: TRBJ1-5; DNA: TGCAGTGCGACCCTTCATAGCAATCAGCCCCAGCATTTT; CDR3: CSATLHSNQPQHF
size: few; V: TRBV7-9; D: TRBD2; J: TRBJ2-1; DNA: TGTGCCAGCAGCTTTCGGGGGGACTTTCTGGAGCAGTTCTTC; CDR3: CASSFRGDFLEQFF
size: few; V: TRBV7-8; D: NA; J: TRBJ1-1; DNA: TGTGCCAGCAGCTACGGGACGGTAAACACTGAATCTTTCTTT; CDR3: CASSYGTVNTESFF
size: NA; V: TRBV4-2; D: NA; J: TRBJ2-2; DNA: TGTGCCAGCAGCCCTCGGGCCTACACCGGGGAGCTGTTTTTT; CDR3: CASSPRAYTGELFF
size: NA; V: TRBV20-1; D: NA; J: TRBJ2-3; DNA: TGCAGTGCTAGAGATCACGGGGGAAGCACAGATACGCAGTATTTT; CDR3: CSARDHGGSTDTQYF
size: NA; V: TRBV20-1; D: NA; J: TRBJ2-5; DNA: TGCAGTGCTAGTGGTCCATTAAAAGAGACCCAGTACTTC; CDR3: CSASGPLKETQYF
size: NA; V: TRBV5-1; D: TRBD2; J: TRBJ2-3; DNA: TGCGCCAGCAGCTTGGGGAGGACTAGCGGGAGGAAAAGCACAGATACGCAGTATTTT; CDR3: CASSLGRTSGRKSTDTQYF
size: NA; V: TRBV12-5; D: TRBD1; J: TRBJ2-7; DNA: TGTGCTAGTGGTTTTGACAGGGGAGACGAGCAGTACTTC; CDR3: CASGFDRGDEQYF
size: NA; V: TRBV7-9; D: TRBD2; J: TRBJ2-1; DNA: TGTGCCAGCAGGTTTAGCGGGAAAGGGGACAATGAGCAGTTCTTC; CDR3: CASRFSGKGDNEQFF
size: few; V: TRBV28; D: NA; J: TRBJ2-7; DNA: TGTGCCAGCACCTCCGACGTGACAGTCTACGAGCAGTACTTC; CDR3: CASTSDVTVYEQYF
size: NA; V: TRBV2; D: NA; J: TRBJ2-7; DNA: TGTGCCAGCAGCCTCAAGACGGGCCGGGGTTACGAGCAGTACTTC; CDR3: CASSLKTGRGYEQYF
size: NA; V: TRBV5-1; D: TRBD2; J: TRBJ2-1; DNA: TGCGCCAGCAGCTTGGACGGGGGAGGGTATCCCGAGCAGTTCTTC; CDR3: CASSLDGGGYPEQFF
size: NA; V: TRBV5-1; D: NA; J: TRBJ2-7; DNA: TGCGCCAGCAGGTCCGGGACGGATAATTTCTACGAGCAGTACTTC; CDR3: CASRSGTDNFYEQYF
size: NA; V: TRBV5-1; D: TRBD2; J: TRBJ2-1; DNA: TGCGCCAGCAGCCCTTCGACTAGCGGGAGGGCGTCATCCAATGAGCGGTTCTTC; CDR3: CASSPSTSGRASSNERFF
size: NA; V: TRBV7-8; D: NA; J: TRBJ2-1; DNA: TGTGCCAGCAGCTTAGTTTACAGGCCCTATGAGCAGTTCTTC; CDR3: CASSLVYRPYEQFF
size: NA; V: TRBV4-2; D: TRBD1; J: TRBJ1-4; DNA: TGTGCCAGCAGCCAGGCTAGACAGGGTACTAATGAAAAACTGTTTTTT; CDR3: CASSQARQGTNEKLFF
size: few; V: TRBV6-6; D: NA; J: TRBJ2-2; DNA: TGTGCCAGCAGTTACGGGACAATTTTCACCGGGGAGCTGTTTTTT; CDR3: CASSYGTIFTGELFF
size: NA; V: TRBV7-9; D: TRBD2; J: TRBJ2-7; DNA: TGTGCCAGCAGCTTAAGCCTAGCGGGAGGAGAGCAGTACTTC; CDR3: CASSLSLAGGEQYF
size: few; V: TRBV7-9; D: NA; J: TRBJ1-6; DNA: TGTGCCAGCAACTTAGGGCAAGGCTCCTATAATTCACCCCTCCACTTT; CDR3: CASNLGQGSYNSPLHF
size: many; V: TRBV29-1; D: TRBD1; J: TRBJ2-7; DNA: TGCAGCGTGACCGGGACAGGATACTACGAGCAGTACTTC; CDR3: CSVTGTGYYEQYF
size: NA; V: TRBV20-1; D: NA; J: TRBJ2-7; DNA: TGCAGTGCTAGAGGTGGTAACTTCAGATACGAGCAGTACTTC; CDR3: CSARGGNFRYEQYF
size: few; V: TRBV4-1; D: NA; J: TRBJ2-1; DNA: TGCGCCAGCAGCCAACTCGGTCTAGTCCACAATGAGCAGTTCTTC; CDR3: CASSQLGLVHNEQFF
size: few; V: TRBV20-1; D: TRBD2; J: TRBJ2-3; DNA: TGCAGTGCCTATACTAGCGGGGGGCTCAGCACAGATACGCAGTATTTT; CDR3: CSAYTSGGLSTDTQYF
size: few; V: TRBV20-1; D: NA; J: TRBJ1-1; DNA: TGCAGTGCTCACACAGGGAACACTGAAGCTTTCTTT; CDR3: CSAHTGNTEAFF
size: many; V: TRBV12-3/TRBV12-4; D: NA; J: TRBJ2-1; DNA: TGCGCCAGCAGCTTGGGGGGGCGCTCCTACAATGAGCAGTTCTTC; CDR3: CASSLGGRSYNEQFF
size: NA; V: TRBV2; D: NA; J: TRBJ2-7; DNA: TGTGCCAGCAGCGAGGGACACTACAATGAGCAGTACTTC; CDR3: CASSEGHYNEQYF
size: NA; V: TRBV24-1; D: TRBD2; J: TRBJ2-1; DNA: TGTGCCACCAGTGATCCTAGCGGGCGCTCCTACAATGAGCAGTTCTTC; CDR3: CATSDPSGRSYNEQFF
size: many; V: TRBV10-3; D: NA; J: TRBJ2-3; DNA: TGTGCCATCGGCGGCGGGGACCAGAGGACGCAGTATTTT; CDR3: CAIGGGDQRTQYF
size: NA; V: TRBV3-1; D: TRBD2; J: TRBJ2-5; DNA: TGTGCCAGCAGCCAAGAGCTAGCGGGGGCAAAAGAGACCCAGTACTTC; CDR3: CASSQELAGAKETQYF
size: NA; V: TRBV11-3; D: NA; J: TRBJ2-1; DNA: TGTGCCAGCAGCCTCATGAATGACGAGCAGTTCTTC; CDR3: CASSLMNDEQFF
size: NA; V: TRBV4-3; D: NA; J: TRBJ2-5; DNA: TGCGCCAGCAGCCAAGGGTTTGGGCAGGCGGGACAAGAGACCCAGTACTTC; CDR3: CASSQGFGQAGQETQYF
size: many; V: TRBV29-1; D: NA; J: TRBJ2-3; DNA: TGCAGCGTTGCGACCACAGATACGCAGTATTTT; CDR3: CSVATTDTQYF
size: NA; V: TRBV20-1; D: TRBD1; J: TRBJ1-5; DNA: TGCAGTGCTAGAGATCCGGGACAGCCAAATCAGCCCCAGCATTTT; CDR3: CSARDPGQPNQPQHF
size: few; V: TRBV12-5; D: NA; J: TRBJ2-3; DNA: TGTGCTAGTGGTTTGGTACAGGCAGATACGCAGTATTTT; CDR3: CASGLVQADTQYF
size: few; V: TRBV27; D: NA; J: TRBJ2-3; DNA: TGTGCCAGCAGTTTAATCACAGGGGATACGCAGTATTTT; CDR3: CASSLITGDTQYF
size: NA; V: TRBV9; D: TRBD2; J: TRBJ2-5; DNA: TGTGCCAGCAGCCCGGGACTAGGGGCACAGAATGAGCAGTACTTC; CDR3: CASSPGLGAQNEQYF
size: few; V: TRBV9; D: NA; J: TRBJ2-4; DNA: TGTGCCAGCAGCGTAGGAGGCCCCGGCAAAAACATTCAGTACTTC; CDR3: CASSVGGPGKNIQYF
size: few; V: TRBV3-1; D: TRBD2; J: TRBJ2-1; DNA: TGTGCCATCCGGGGGGGGAGGTACAATGAGCAGTTCTTC; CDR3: CAIRGGRYNEQFF
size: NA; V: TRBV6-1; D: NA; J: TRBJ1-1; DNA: TGTGCCAGCGTGTTATCCACTGAAGCTTTCTTT; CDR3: CASVLSTEAFF
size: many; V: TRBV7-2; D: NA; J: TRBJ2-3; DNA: TGTGCCAGCAGCTTAGTTACAGGCACAGATACGCAGTATTTT; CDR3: CASSLVTGTDTQYF
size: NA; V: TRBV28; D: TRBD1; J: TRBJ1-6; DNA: TGTGCCATCGGAATGTGGACAGGGGATTCACCCCTCCACTTT; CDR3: CAIGMWTGDSPLHF
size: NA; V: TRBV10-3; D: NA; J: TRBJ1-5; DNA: TGTGCCATCAGTCCGGGGGGTGCTCAGCCCCAGCATTTT; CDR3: CAISPGGAQPQHF
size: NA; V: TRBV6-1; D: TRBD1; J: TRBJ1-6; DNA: TGTGCCAGCATCGGGGACAGGGGTTTGAATTCACCCCTCCACTTT; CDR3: CASIGDRGLNSPLHF